This entry lists 8 T cell receptor beta chains sequenced from one sample in a study of shared clonotypes between healthy human individuals. Using immunoSEQ multiplex PCR, the repertoire was profiled, and TCRdb retains in-frame clones only, with some absent. Among 2 million to 2.5 million clones listed, about 94% were seen once. The sequenced material came from naive CD4+ T cells sorted from blood. Subset given: CD45RA+ positively selected. Receptors originate from a man younger than 35 in good health.

The chain joins TRBV18 to TRBJ2-3; 13 bases agree with TRBD2. V dropped 8 bases and J dropped 4; count of bases not matched to a gene: 3. The CDR3 is 14 residues long. Germline V gene sequence: CDR1 KGHSH, CDR2 LQKENI. CDR3 amino acids: CASRTSGSSDTQYF. The CDR3 nucleotides are TGTGCCAGCCGGACTAGCGGGAGCTCAGATACGCAGTATTTT.

This rearrangement joins TRBV5-1 to TRBJ2-7, with 9 nucleotides matching TRBD1. The CDR3 loop spans 14 amino acids. Trimming cost V 4 bases and J 6 bases; bases outside gene matches: 8. The V gene's germline CDR1 is SGHRS and CDR2 YFSETQ. CDR3 loop: CASSPGQGIFEQYF. The CDR3 DNA reads as TGCGCCAGCAGCCCGGGACAGGGCATTTTCGAGCAGTACTTC.

This chain uses TRBV11-3 with TRBJ2-3, with D unresolved. The germline CDR1 and CDR2 sequences are SGHNT and YENEEA. The CDR3 extends over 14 amino acids. Trimming stripped 0 bases from V and 6 bases from J, with 10 bases between. The CDR3 bases are TGTGCCAGCAGCTTAGATAGAGTAGCTGATACGCAGTATTTT. Residues: CASSLDRVADTQYF.

J is TRBJ2-7 and V is TRBV2, with D perhaps TRBD1 (6 bases). This CDR3 contains 17 residues. The germline V and J ends were trimmed by 8 bases and 2 bases, with 25 bases remaining between them. CDR1 SNHLY and CDR2 FYNNEI come from the germline V gene. The CDR3 DNA reads TGTGCCAGCCGGGCCCTTGATTCAGGGGTAGCAGCCTACGAGCAGTACTTC. Translation gives CASRALDSGVAAYEQYF.

The J gene is TRBJ1-1, the V gene TRBV11-2, with 7 bases identical to TRBD1. CDR1 and CDR2 (germline): SGHAT, FQNNGV. V lost 5 bases to trimming and J lost 7 bases; unmatched junction nucleotides: 7. The CDR3 runs 13 residues. The CDR3 DNA reads TGTGCCAGCAGCATCGACAGGGAGGGTGAAGCTTTCTTT. Translation: CASSIDREGEAFF.

The DNA of the CDR3 is TGTGCCAGCAGCCCCGGCCCCTCCTTGGATACGCAGTATTTT. This sequence encodes CASSPGPSLDTQYF. The chain is built from TRBV9 and TRBJ2-3, with no clear D. Trimming shortened V by 4 bases and J by 6 bases, and 15 bases separated the two germline ends. Germline V CDR1 and CDR2: SGDLS, YYNGEE. The CDR3 loop spans 14 amino acids. The complete variable domain, with remaining parts taken from reference TRBV9 and TRBJ2-3, reads DSGVTQTPKHLITATGQRVTLRCSPRSGDLSVYWYQQSLDQGLQFLIQYYNGEERAKGNILERFSAQQFPDLHSELNLSSLELGDSALYFCASSPGPSLDTQYFGPGTRLTVL.

The chain joins TRBV5-1 to TRBJ1-3; 8 bases are shared with TRBD1. This CDR3 has 15 residues. With V trimmed by 6 bases and J by 3 bases, 8 bases remained unmatched. Germline V gives CDR1 SGHRS, CDR2 YFSETQ. The CDR3 nucleotides are TGCGCCAGCACCCAAGACAGGGGCGGTGGAAACACCATATATTTT. This encodes CASTQDRGGGNTIYF.

V gene TRBV15 combines with J gene TRBJ2-7; TRBD2 might be the D (5 bases). V was shortened by 2 bases and J by 6 bases, with 14 bases between the two germline ends. Germline CDR1 reads LNHNV; CDR2 reads YYDKDF (reference sequence). CDR3 size: 14 residues. Here the CDR3 reads CATSRTGNPGEQYF. CDR3 nucleotide sequence: TGTGCCACCAGCAGAACGGGGAACCCTGGCGAGCAGTACTTC. Variable domain in full (rest from reference TRBV15 and TRBJ2-7): DAMVIQNPRYQVTQFGKPVTLSCSQTLNHNVMYWYQQKSSQAPKLLFHYYDKDFNNEADTPDNFQSRRPNTSFCFLDIRSPGLGDTAMYLCATSRTGNPGEQYFGPGTRLTVT.